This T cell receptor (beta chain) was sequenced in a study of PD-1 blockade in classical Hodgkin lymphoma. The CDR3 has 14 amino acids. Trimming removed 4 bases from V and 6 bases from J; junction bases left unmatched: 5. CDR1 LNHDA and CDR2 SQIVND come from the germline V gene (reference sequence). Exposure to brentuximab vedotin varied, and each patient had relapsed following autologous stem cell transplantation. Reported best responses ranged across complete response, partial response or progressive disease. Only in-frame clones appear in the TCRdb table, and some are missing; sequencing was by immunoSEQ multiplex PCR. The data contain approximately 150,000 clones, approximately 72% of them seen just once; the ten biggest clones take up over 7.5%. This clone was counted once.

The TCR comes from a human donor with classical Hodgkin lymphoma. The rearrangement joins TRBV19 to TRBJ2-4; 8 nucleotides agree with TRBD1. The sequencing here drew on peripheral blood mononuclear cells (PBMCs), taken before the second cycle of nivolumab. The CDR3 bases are TGTGCCAGTAGTACCCCAGGGGGCTCAAACATTCAGTACTTC. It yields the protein CASSTPGGSNIQYF.